These 27 T cell receptor gamma chains originate from one sample sequenced in a study of γδ T cells in repeated Plasmodium falciparum infection. With CATT, TCRdb re-called clones from the multiplex PCR reads. This sample has 12,000 to 15,000 gamma-chain clones, with approximately 1.5% found just once. Gammadelta T cells were flow-sorted from PBMC into Vgamma9/Vdelta2+ and Vdelta2-negative populations for bulk analysis. The specimen sequenced was gamma-delta T cells from blood. These receptors all stem from a pool of human donors (malaria-infected and uninfected, not separated).

As regards this clone: The protein recorded in TCRdb matches a much larger clone and deviates from this DNA's translation at residue 5, suggesting a read error; the protein here is obtained by translating the DNA. The chain uses TRGV8 and TRGJ1 or TRGJ2. The J gene is absent in TCRdb and was assigned here via DNA matching to germline. CDR1 is VENAVY, CDR2 YDSYNSRV, per germline. V lost 6 bases, J lost 9 bases, and 8 bases stayed unmatched. CDR3 size: 11 residues. CDR3 in DNA: TGTGCCACCTGGACCTTGGTTAAGAAACTCTTT. It yields the protein CATWTLVKKLF.

This clone was counted ten times or more. For this DNA, TCRdb reports the protein of a much larger clone, which diverges at residue 13, most likely from a read error; the protein presented here is translated directly from the DNA. There is no J gene call, but TRGV9 is given as the V gene. The V gene's germline CDR1 is GITISATS and CDR2 ISYDGTV (reference sequence). The CDR3 runs 15 residues. CDR3 coding DNA: TGTGCCTTGTGGGCGACTGAGTTGGGCAAAAAAATCGAGGTATTT. Translated: CALWATELGKKIEVF.

The sample holds many counts of this clone. The likely explanation is a read error, given a far larger clone one base away. This CDR3 is also generated by other DNA sequences in the sample. This CDR3 is CALWEVWNYYKKLF. CDR3 coding DNA: TGTGCCTTATGGGAGGTGTGGAATTATTATAAGAAACTCTTT. The V gene is TRGV9, the J gene TRGJ1 or TRGJ2. The J gene, missing from TCRdb, was assigned here through DNA to germline matching. Germline loops: CDR1 GITISATS, CDR2 ISYDGTV (reference sequence). The CDR3 contains 14 residues.

This clone was seen only a few times. The mismatch at residue 8 between this DNA's translation and the TCRdb protein of a much larger clone likely reflects a read error; the protein shown is translated from the DNA. The chain has TRGV9 and TRGJP. The J gene, missing from TCRdb, was assigned here through DNA to germline matching. The germline V gene has CDR1 GITISATS and CDR2 ISYDGTV (reference sequence). The CDR3 extends over 16 amino acids. CDR3 nucleotide sequence: TGTGCCTTGTGGGAGAGTCAAGGGTTGGGCAAAAAAATCAAGGTATTT. This translates into CALWESQGLGKKIKVF.

About this clone itself: The protein TCRdb gives is from a much larger clone and does not agree with this DNA's translation at residue 3, likely a read error; the protein shown here comes from the DNA. The chain has TRGV4 and TRGJ1 or TRGJ2. TCRdb lists no J gene, so it was determined here by aligning the DNA to germline. The CDR3 covers 13 residues. CDR1 and CDR2 from the germline V gene are EGSTGY and YDSYTSSV. CDR3 DNA sequence: TGTGCCTCCTGGGATGGGCGGGTCTATAAGAAACTCTTT. It translates to CASWDGRVYKKLF.

This clone was seen only a few times. A far larger clone lies a single base away; this is likely a read error. Other DNA sequences within the sample encode an identical CDR3. The J gene is TRGJ1 or TRGJ2, the V gene TRGV9. Here the J gene was assigned by germline matching of the DNA, as TCRdb has none. This CDR3 contains 12 residues. Germline V lookup: CDR1 GITISATS, CDR2 ISYDGTV (reference sequence). CDR3 region: CALWENYYKKLF. CDR3 DNA sequence: TGTGCTTTGTGGGAGAATTATTATAAGAAACTCTTT.

This clone was seen a handful of times. A far larger clone differs by one base, so this is likely a read error. The same CDR3 is also encoded by other DNA sequences in this sample. J is TRGJP1 and V is TRGV4. Germline V gene sequence: CDR1 EGSTGY, CDR2 YDSYTSSV. The CDR3 runs 18 residues. The CDR3 DNA follows: TGTGCCACCTGGGATGGTACTCCTTTAATGGCCACTGGTTGGTTTAAGATATTT. Translated: CATWDGTPLMATGWFKIF.

Regarding this clone: A far larger clone is one nucleotide away, so this likely arose from a read error. This sample includes further DNA sequences coding for the same CDR3. The chain is built from TRGV9 and TRGJ1 or TRGJ2. The J gene was missing in TCRdb and was found by matching the end of the DNA to germline. Unmatched junction bases numbered 13, after V lost 12 bases and J lost 8 bases. This CDR3 has 11 residues. Looked up from germline, CDR1 is GITISATS and CDR2 is ISYDGTV (reference sequence). CDR3 nucleotide sequence: TGTGCCCTGTCTAAAAGGCATAAGAAACTCTTT. It codes for CALSKRHKKLF.

This clone was counted ten times or more. For this DNA, TCRdb reports the protein of a much larger clone, which diverges at residue 4, most likely from a read error; the protein presented here is translated directly from the DNA. Within the sample, other DNA sequences also encode this same CDR3. V gene TRGV9 combines with J gene TRGJP. No J gene was available from TCRdb, and it was assigned here by a germline match of the DNA. There are 19 residues in the CDR3. From germline, CDR1 is GITISATS and CDR2 ISYDGTV (reference sequence). The CDR3 spells CALREVEFSQELGKKIKVF. CDR3 bases: TGTGCCTTGCGGGAGGTGGAATTCTCGCAAGAGTTGGGCAAAAAAATCAAGGTATTT.

There are a few counts of this clone. The mismatch at residue 3 between this DNA's translation and the TCRdb protein of a much larger clone likely reflects a read error; the protein shown is translated from the DNA. The chain combines TRGV9 with TRGJP. The J gene, not given by TCRdb, was assigned here from a germline match of the nucleotide sequence. CDR1 and CDR2 (germline): GITISATS, ISYDGTV (reference sequence). The CDR3 runs 17 residues. Here the CDR3 reads CASWGQEAGLGKKIKVF. The CDR3 DNA reads TGTGCCTCGTGGGGTCAAGAAGCAGGGTTGGGCAAAAAAATCAAGGTATTT.

The sample holds a few counts of this clone. This DNA translates differently at residue 5 from the TCRdb protein, which is that of a much larger clone; a read error is likely, and the protein shown is the DNA's own translation. The V gene is TRGV9, the J gene TRGJ1 or TRGJ2. TCRdb is silent on the J gene; assignment here came from matching the DNA to germline. Trimming took 5 bases from V and 9 from J; bases not matched to a gene: 7. The CDR3 consists of 11 residues. Per the germline V gene, CDR1 is GITISATS and CDR2 is ISYDGTV (reference sequence). The CDR3 coding sequence is TGTGCCTTGTGGGTGGTACCTAAGAAACTCTTT. Amino acids: CALWVVPKKLF.

As to this clone: A far larger clone is only one base removed, so a read error is likely. No DNA is shown, since the ends of the CDR3 on it are uncertain; the CDR3 is the one TCRdb lists. Within the sample, other DNA sequences also encode this same CDR3. V gene TRGV9 was called; the J gene was not. The CDR3 is 29 residues long, ends included. Looked up from germline, CDR1 is GITISATS and CDR2 is ISYDGTV (reference sequence). The CDR3 loop reads CALWEVRRNSLAVEQHLLSQVSIGRIQHF.

Points on this clone: With only one base between it and a far larger clone, this is likely a read error. The same CDR3 arises from other DNA sequences in this sample as well. Here the V gene is TRGV9, but the J gene went uncalled. Germline CDR1 reads GITISATS; CDR2 reads ISYDGTV (reference sequence). CDR3 length: 18 residues. The CDR3 nucleotides are TGTGCCTTGTGGGAGGTGCATTCGGGAGAGTTGGGCAAAAAAATCAAAGTATTT. It yields the protein CALWEVHSGELGKKIKVF.

In its sample, this clone was seen a few times. TCRdb pairs this DNA with a much larger clone's protein that differs at residue 8, likely a read error; the protein shown was translated from the DNA. The chain is built from TRGV9 and TRGJ1 or TRGJ2. TCRdb records no J gene; here it was assigned by comparing the DNA to germline. The germline V gene has CDR1 GITISATS and CDR2 ISYDGTV (reference sequence). The CDR3 covers 11 residues. J lost 11 bases, V lost 5 bases, and 9 bases had no gene match. In DNA form, the CDR3 reads TGTGCCTTGTGGGTCGGAGATGAGAAACTCTTT. Amino acids: CALWVGDEKLF.

This clone was observed a few times. This DNA translates differently at residue 9 from the TCRdb protein, which is that of a much larger clone; a read error is likely, and the protein shown is the DNA's own translation. The V and J genes are TRGV9 and TRGJ1 or TRGJ2. Germline CDR1 is GITISATS and CDR2 is ISYDGTV (reference sequence). This CDR3 is 13 amino acids long. The V and J ends lost 4 bases and 10 bases, in that order; junction bases with no gene match: 13. In DNA, the CDR3 is TGTGCCTTGTGGGAAAAAAATTATGAGAAGAAACTCTTT. This codes for CALWEKNYEKKLF.

This clone was seen repeatedly, ten times or more. Since a far larger clone is one base different, this is likely a read error. Other DNA sequences from this sample encode an identical CDR3 as well. V and J are TRGV9 and TRGJ1 or TRGJ2. The J gene, left out of TCRdb, was set here by checking the DNA against germline. The length of the CDR3 is 16 residues. Germline CDR1 is GITISATS and CDR2 is ISYDGTV (reference sequence). The CDR3 region is CALWEARKFYYYKKLF. DNA of the CDR3: TGTGCCTTGTGGGAGGCCCGGAAGTTCTATTACTATAAGAAACTCTTT.

As regards this clone: Only one base separates this from a far larger clonotype, so it likely reflects a read error. The DNA is omitted, as the CDR3 cannot be located on it reliably, and the CDR3 follows TCRdb's listing. The sample contains more than one DNA sequence encoding this CDR3. With the J gene uncalled, the V gene is TRGV2. Both ends counted, the CDR3 spans 32 residues. Germline assignment: CDR1 EGSNGY and CDR2 YDSYNSKV. CDR3 region: CATWDGPIGIRNSLAVEQHWLSQVSIGRIQHF.

In regard to this clone: TCRdb lists the protein of a much larger clone for this DNA, which differs at residue 6, so this is likely a read error; the protein given here is translated from the DNA itself. The J gene is TRGJ1 or TRGJ2, the V gene TRGV9. No J gene was available from TCRdb, and it was assigned here by a germline match of the DNA. Germline V gene lookup returns CDR1 GITISATS and CDR2 ISYDGTV (reference sequence). This CDR3 contains 13 residues. V was clipped by 7 bases and J by 3 bases; unmatched bases: 9. The CDR3 loop is CALCPIPYYKKLF. The CDR3 DNA reads as TGTGCCTTGTGCCCTATACCTTATTATAAGAAACTCTTT.

Notes on this clone: TCRdb assigns this DNA the protein of a much larger clone, which departs from its translation at residue 3; this likely reflects a read error, and the protein shown comes from translating the DNA. The chain combines TRGV9 with TRGJ1 or TRGJ2. This CDR3 is 11 amino acids long. The germline V gene has CDR1 GITISATS and CDR2 ISYDGTV (reference sequence). The chain's CDR3 is CASWEVREKLF. For the CDR3, the DNA is TGTGCCTCGTGGGAGGTTAGAGAGAAACTCTTT.

There are many counts of this clone. The TCRdb record carries a much larger clone's protein, which differs from this DNA's translation at residue 3; a read error is the likely cause, and the protein listed here is the DNA translation. The gene calls are TRGV2 and TRGJ1 or TRGJ2. The J gene, absent from TCRdb, was called here by matching the DNA to germline. Germline V gene data show CDR1 as EGSNGY and CDR2 as YDSYNSKV. CDR3 size: 15 residues. The CDR3 DNA sequence: TGTGCCATCTGGGACGGTGTTCTGAATTATTATAAGAAACTCTTT. Protein product: CAIWDGVLNYYKKLF.

This clone was recorded at least ten times. A read error likely explains this, since a far larger clone differs by one base. The identical CDR3 is also encoded by other nucleotide sequences in the sample. The chain links TRGV3 to TRGJ1 or TRGJ2. Germline V CDR1 and CDR2: VTNTFY, YDVSTARD (reference sequence). The CDR3 runs to 14 residues. The chain's CDR3 is CATWDRLNYYKKLF. The DNA of the CDR3 is TGCGCCACCTGGGACAGGTTGAATTATTATAAGAAACTCTTT.

This clone was seen a few times. TCRdb records a much larger clone's protein for this DNA, with a difference at residue 7 that likely arises from a read error; the protein given is the translation of the DNA. V is TRGV9 and J is TRGJP1. TCRdb is silent on the J gene; assignment here came from matching the DNA to germline. The CDR3 has 12 residues. CDR1 GITISATS and CDR2 ISYDGTV come from the germline V gene (reference sequence). The J segment lost 12 bases and the V segment lost 5 bases, leaving 9 bases of the junction unmatched. CDR3 DNA sequence: TGTGCCTTGTGGGTCCGGATGGGGTTCAAGATATTT. It is translated as CALWVRMGFKIF.

This clone was observed at least ten times. A far larger clone is one base from this, pointing to a likely read error. Within the sample, other DNA sequences also encode this same CDR3. The rearrangement joins TRGV9 to TRGJ1 or TRGJ2. This CDR3 region has 14 residues. Germline CDR1 GITISATS, CDR2 ISYDGTV (reference sequence). In DNA, the CDR3 is TGTGCCTTGTGGGAGGTGCAGGATTATTATAAGAAACTCTTC. Translated, it gives CALWEVQDYYKKLF.

This clone turned up a few times. The mismatch at residue 8 between this DNA's translation and the TCRdb protein of a much larger clone likely reflects a read error; the protein shown is translated from the DNA. The V call is TRGV9, the J call TRGJ1 or TRGJ2. The J gene, not given by TCRdb, was assigned here from a germline match of the nucleotide sequence. The CDR3 sequence is 13 residues long. The germline V gene encodes CDR1 GITISATS and CDR2 ISYDGTV (reference sequence). Trimming at V came to 1 base and at J to 8 bases, leaving 8 bases not matched to a gene. The CDR3: CALWEVFLDKKLF. CDR3 sequence (DNA): TGTGCCTTGTGGGAGGTCTTTTTGGATAAGAAACTCTTT.

Concerning this clone itself: TCRdb's listed protein matches a much larger clone and diverges from this DNA's translation at residue 11, likely through a read error; the protein shown comes from the DNA. The V gene is TRGV9, but the J gene lacks a call. Germline CDR1 and CDR2: GITISATS and ISYDGTV (reference sequence). The CDR3 is 13 amino acids. Here the CDR3 reads CALWELNYYKRLF. CDR3 in DNA: TGTGCCTTGTGGGAGCTCAATTATTATAAGAGACTCTTT.

This clone was recorded many times. TCRdb assigns this DNA the protein of a much larger clone, which departs from its translation at residue 5; this likely reflects a read error, and the protein shown comes from translating the DNA. This sequence joins TRGV9 and TRGJP. The CDR3 is 17 residues long. CDR1 and CDR2 from the germline V gene are GITISATS and ISYDGTV (reference sequence). CDR3 in DNA: TGTGCCTTGTGGGGGGTGCGGGAAGAGTTGGGCAAAAAAATCAAGGTATTT. This encodes CALWGVREELGKKIKVF.

This clone was found a few times. TCRdb's protein, taken from a much larger clone, differs from this DNA's translation at residue 3, likely owing to a read error; the protein displayed comes from the DNA. J is TRGJ1 or TRGJ2 and V is TRGV9. TCRdb leaves out the J gene; it was filled in here by matching the DNA to germline. There are 13 residues in the CDR3. The germline V gene has CDR1 GITISATS and CDR2 ISYDGTV (reference sequence). The CDR3 DNA is TGTGCCTCGTGGGAGGTGCATACTCATAAGAAACTCTTT. It is translated as CASWEVHTHKKLF.